One and the same sample provided the 21 T cell receptor beta chains below, sequenced in a study of CD8 T cells in Susac syndrome. Reverse transcription used roughly 0.45 to 1 ug RNA and random hexamers. MiXCR, applied by TCRdb to the immunoSEQ multiplex PCR reads, yields one record per CDR3 protein. The repertoire consists of around 200,000 distinct CDR3 sequences, with over 85% occurring once and the leading ten covering 0.1%. Sequencing used CD4+ T cells from PBMCs. The receptor set was obtained from a human donor in good health.

This clonotype was observed once. The genes are TRBV6-1 and TRBJ2-3; TRBD1 matches at 8 bases. The germline V gene has CDR1 MNHNS and CDR2 SASEGT. Losses at the gene ends were 9 bases for V and 2 bases for J; bases not matched to a gene: 10. There are 15 residues in the CDR3. The DNA for the CDR3 is TGTGCCAGTGGACAGGGCGGGCCTAACACAGATACGCAGTATTTT. It yields the protein CASGQGGPNTDTQYF.

The V and J genes are TRBV20-1 and TRBJ2-7, with 7 bases identical to TRBD2. Per the germline V gene, CDR1 is DFQATT and CDR2 is SNEGSKA (reference sequence). V shed 0 bases, J shed 3 bases, and the junction held 8 bases outside the gene matches. This CDR3 spans 15 amino acids. CDR3 nucleotides: TGCAGTGCTAGAGACCCCTCGGGGGGAGACTACGAGCAGTACGTC. This encodes CSARDPSGGDYEQYV.

This chain joins TRBV7-2 and TRBJ2-3, with D possibly TRBD2 on 5 matching bases. Germline V gives CDR1 SGHTA, CDR2 FQGNSA. V was shortened by 1 base and J by 7 bases, with 12 bases between the two germline ends. The CDR3 is made up of 14 amino acids. The CDR3 coding sequence is TGTGCCAGCAGCTTAGAACTAGATTCCCATACGCAGTATTTT. Its protein product is CASSLELDSHTQYF.

The V and J genes are TRBV29-1 and TRBJ2-5; 10 bases fit TRBD2. J gave up 5 bases and V 6 bases, and 9 bases lay outside the gene matches. The CDR3 loop spans 14 amino acids. Germline CDR1 SQVTM, CDR2 ANQGSEA. The CDR3 region is CSVVPSGSIETQYF. CDR3 nucleotides: TGCAGCGTGGTCCCTAGCGGGAGTATCGAGACCCAGTACTTC.

The chain employs TRBV25-1 and TRBJ2-4, with 9 bases matching TRBD1. The CDR3 is 15 residues long. CDR1 MGHDK and CDR2 SYGVNS come from the germline V gene. J gave up 1 base and V 6 bases, and 4 bases lay outside the gene matches. The CDR3 here is CASSRQGEAKNIQYF. The CDR3 nucleotides read TGTGCCAGCAGCCGACAGGGGGAGGCCAAAAACATTCAGTACTTC.

This clonotype has just one count. The chain combines TRBV12-5 with TRBJ2-3, with 8 bases aligning to TRBD2. Per germline, CDR1 LGHNT and CDR2 FRNRAP. The CDR3 loop spans 13 amino acids. After removal of 8 bases from V and 6 bases from J, the junction contained 7 bases not matched to a gene. DNA of the CDR3: TGTGCTAGTAGTAGCGGGGATAGGGATACGCAGTATTTT. It encodes CASSSGDRDTQYF.

The chain couples TRBV29-1 to TRBJ2-1, with 12 bases identical to TRBD2. The CDR3 totals 16 residues. Germline V CDR1 and CDR2: SQVTM, ANQGSEA. Trimming cost V 2 bases and J 10 bases; bases outside gene matches: 12. CDR3 sequence reads: CSVEFLAGGPYNEQFF. For the CDR3, the DNA is TGCAGCGTTGAATTCCTAGCGGGGGGGCCTTATAACGAGCAGTTCTTC.

The rearrangement joins TRBV7-6 to TRBJ1-6, with a tentative D call TRBD1 (6 bases). Per the germline V gene, CDR1 is SGHVS and CDR2 is FNYEAQ. CDR3 length: 13 residues. V lost 5 bases, J lost 10 bases, and 12 bases lay in between. CDR3: CASSIRGDSPLHF. The DNA for the CDR3 is TGTGCCAGCAGCATAAGGGGGGACTCACCCCTCCACTTT.

The V and J genes are TRBV10-3 and TRBJ2-6; unclear D gene. V lost 2 bases to trimming and J lost 1 base, with 9 bases between them. The CDR3 loop spans 16 amino acids. The germline V gene encodes CDR1 ENHRY and CDR2 SYGVKD. The DNA of the CDR3 is TGTGCCATCAGTGAGGAGATCCTTTCTGGGGCCAACGTCCTGACTTTC. It encodes CAISEEILSGANVLTF.

The rearrangement joins TRBV29-1 to TRBJ1-1; 7 nucleotides line up with TRBD1. Per germline, CDR1 SQVTM and CDR2 ANQGSEA. V gave up 7 bases and J gave up 1 base; unmatched junction bases: 3. This CDR3 is built from 12 residues. CDR3 region: CSGNRGNTEAFF. The CDR3 bases are TGCAGCGGAAACAGGGGGAACACTGAAGCTTTCTTT.

V is TRBV12-3 or TRBV12-4 and J is TRBJ2-7, with a weak D call TRBD1 (6 bases). Trimming stripped 3 bases from V and 6 bases from J, with 9 bases between. This CDR3 spans 12 amino acids. CDR3 protein: CASSFRGGEQYF. Written as DNA, the CDR3 is TGTGCCAGCAGTTTCCGAGGGGGCGAGCAGTACTTC.

This clonotype was seen only once. This chain uses TRBV19 with TRBJ1-6; D is uncertain. The CDR3 extends over 15 amino acids. V was clipped by 5 bases and J by 10 bases, with 18 bases between them. Germline CDR1 reads LNHDA; CDR2 reads SQIVND (reference sequence). Written as DNA, the CDR3 is TGTGCCAGTAGTCCGGGGAGGGTCCCGGACTCACCCCTCCACTTT. This gives the protein CASSPGRVPDSPLHF.

The chain recombines TRBV27 with TRBJ2-3; no reliable D call. Germline assignment: CDR1 MNHEY and CDR2 SMNVEV (reference sequence). V dropped 8 bases and J dropped 4 bases, with 7 bases sitting between them. The length of the CDR3 is 11 residues. The CDR3 spells CASVGADTQYF. CDR3 nucleotides: TGTGCCAGCGTAGGAGCAGATACGCAGTATTTT.

The V call is TRBV25-1, the J call TRBJ1-5; 8 positions agree with TRBD1. Germline CDR1 and CDR2: MGHDK and SYGVNS. V dropped 4 bases and J dropped 5; count of bases not matched to a gene: 16. This CDR3 is built from 18 residues. The CDR3 DNA reads TGTGCCAGCAGTGGATCCCCGGGGCCAGGGGGCTTGGATCAGCCCCAGCATTTT. Translated, it gives CASSGSPGPGGLDQPQHF. Supplemented by reference TRBV25-1 and TRBJ1-5, the full variable domain reads EADIYQTPRYLVIGTGKKITLECSQTMGHDKMYWYQQDPGMELHLIHYSYGVNSTEKGDLSSESTVSRIRTEHFPLTLESARPSHTSQYLCASSGSPGPGGLDQPQHFGDGTRLSIL.

The CDR3 sequence is CASSPKAGTSTYEQYF. The CDR3 region has the DNA TGCGCCAGCAGCCCAAAAGCCGGGACTTCTACCTACGAGCAGTACTTC. V is TRBV5-1 and J is TRBJ2-7; possibly TRBD2 for D (6 bases). V was trimmed by 4 bases and J by 2 bases, leaving 19 bases between them. The CDR3 has 16 amino acids. Germline V gene lookup returns CDR1 SGHRS and CDR2 YFSETQ.

The CDR3 nucleotides are TGTGCCAGCAGCTTAGGAGGGAATTCCTACAATGAGCAGTTCTTC. As protein: CASSLGGNSYNEQFF. This chain links TRBV7-9 with TRBJ2-1; TRBD2 might be the D (5 bases). Germline CDR1 is SEHNR and CDR2 is FQNEAQ (reference sequence). The CDR3 consists of 15 residues. V was shortened by 1 base and J by 1 base, with 8 bases between the two germline ends. The variable domain in full, completed from reference TRBV7-9 and TRBJ2-1, reads DTGVSQNPRHKITKRGQNVTFRCDPISEHNRLYWYRQTLGQGPEFLTYFQNEAQLEKSRLLSDRFSAERPKGSFSTLEIQRTEQGDSAMYLCASSLGGNSYNEQFFGPGTRLTVL.

This clonotype was counted between two and nine times. The chain carries TRBV11-2 and TRBJ2-7, with 7 bases that match TRBD1. The CDR3 is 14 residues long. The germline V gene has CDR1 SGHAT and CDR2 FQNNGV. The J segment lost 1 base and the V segment lost 3 bases, leaving 3 bases of the junction unmatched. DNA for the CDR3: TGTGCCAGCAGCTTGGAGACAGGGTCCTACGAGCAGTACTTC. Its translation is CASSLETGSYEQYF. Using reference TRBV11-2 and TRBJ2-7 for the parts outside the CDR3, the full variable domain is EAGVAQSPRYKIIEKRQSVAFWCNPISGHATLYWYQQILGQGPKLLIQFQNNGVVDDSQLPKDRFSAERLKGVDSTLKIQPAKLEDSAVYLCASSLETGSYEQYFGPGTRLTVT.

The chain recombines TRBV27 with TRBJ1-2; D perhaps matches TRBD1 (6 bases). The CDR3 covers 15 residues. With 5 bases removed from V and 4 bases from J, the gap between germline ends came to 17 bases. The germline V gene has CDR1 MNHEY and CDR2 SMNVEV (reference sequence). CDR3 protein: CASSLQTGPLYGYTF. For the CDR3, the DNA is TGTGCCAGCAGTCTACAGACAGGTCCTCTCTATGGCTACACCTTC.

The table lists this clonotype with a count of one. The chain couples TRBV7-9 to TRBJ2-6; no clear D gene. The CDR3 length is 14 residues. The V end was cut by 5 bases, the J end by 0 bases, with 5 bases between. Per germline, CDR1 SEHNR and CDR2 FQNEAQ (reference sequence). The CDR3 DNA reads TGTGCCAGCAGCGTTTTCTCTGGGGCCAACGTCCTGACTTTC. The encoded protein is CASSVFSGANVLTF.

The rearrangement joins TRBV9 to TRBJ2-3; the D is unclear. CDR1 and CDR2 (germline): SGDLS, YYNGEE. The length of the CDR3 is 12 residues. Trimming left V 3 bases short and J 2 bases short, with 4 bases between. This CDR3 is CASSDPTDTQYF. The CDR3 DNA is TGTGCCAGCAGCGACCCCACAGATACGCAGTATTTT.

This chain links TRBV19 with TRBJ1-6; D ambiguous. V dropped 6 bases and J dropped 14 bases, with 17 bases sitting between them. CDR1 LNHDA and CDR2 SQIVND come from the germline V gene (reference sequence). There are 13 residues in the CDR3. CDR3 sequence reads: CASSSEAAITLHF. The CDR3 DNA sequence: TGTGCCAGTAGCTCAGAAGCTGCCATCACCCTCCACTTT.